The 29 T cell receptor beta chains presented below share a single source sample, sequenced in a study of T cells in tuberculosis. The repertoire was sequenced with immunoSEQ multiplex PCR; TCRdb's copy has only in-frame clones and lacks some. The sample yields under 40,000 clones, approximately 89% seen once. Sequenced sample: PBMCs. All receptors come from a donor under 30 with latent tuberculosis or without tuberculosis infection.

This rearrangement joins TRBV28 to TRBJ2-5, with 8 bases lining up with TRBD2. This CDR3 has 15 residues. Germline CDR1 and CDR2: MDHEN and SYDVKM. V shed 5 bases, J shed 4 bases, and the junction held 9 bases outside the gene matches. The CDR3 is CASSRAAGGRETQYF. CDR3 bases: TGTGCCAGCAGTAGAGCGGCGGGGGGCAGAGAGACCCAGTACTTC.

The rearrangement uses TRBV6-4 and TRBJ2-6; 9 bases match TRBD1. CDR1 and CDR2 from the germline V gene are MRHNA and SNTAGT. V lost 0 bases, J lost 0 bases, and 6 bases stayed unmatched. CDR3 length: 19 amino acids. This chain's CDR3 is CASSDSGTGSSSGANVLTF. CDR3 DNA: TGTGCCAGCAGTGACTCGGGGACAGGGTCCAGCTCTGGGGCCAACGTCCTGACTTTC.

The chain carries TRBV4-3 and TRBJ2-3; 11 bases align to TRBD2. This CDR3 has 17 amino acids. After removal of 3 bases from V and 3 bases from J, the junction contained 8 bases not matched to a gene. Germline lookup yields CDR1 LGHNA and CDR2 YSLEER. The CDR3 bases are TGCGCCAGCAGCCAGGATCTAGCGGGAGGTAGAACAGATACGCAGTATTTT. As protein: CASSQDLAGGRTDTQYF.

This sequence joins TRBV11-2 and TRBJ2-3; D is possibly TRBD1 (5 bases). The CDR3 covers 17 residues. V was trimmed by 5 bases and J by 1 base, leaving 19 bases between them. Germline V gene lookup returns CDR1 SGHAT and CDR2 FQNNGV. The CDR3 DNA is TGTGCCAGCAGCCCGACAGAAAAGAGAGGAGGCACAGATACGCAGTATTTT. Residues: CASSPTEKRGGTDTQYF.

This chain links TRBV27 with TRBJ2-7, with 8 bases that match TRBD2. J gave up 0 bases and V 1 base, and 2 bases lay outside the gene matches. Germline values: CDR1 MNHEY, CDR2 SMNVEV (reference sequence). This CDR3 has 15 residues. The CDR3 DNA reads as TGTGCCAGCAGTTTATACGGGGGGGCCTCCTACGAGCAGTACTTC. It translates to CASSLYGGASYEQYF.

This chain uses TRBV6-5 with TRBJ2-3; 8 positions agree with TRBD1. The CDR3 length is 15 residues. Trimming removed 6 bases from V and 0 bases from J; junction bases left unmatched: 5. The germline V gene encodes CDR1 MNHEY and CDR2 SVGAGI. The CDR3 region has the DNA TGTGCCAGCAGCAAGACAGGGGCGAGCACAGATACGCAGTATTTT. Its translation is CASSKTGASTDTQYF.

V is TRBV9 and J is TRBJ2-7; TRBD2 matches at 8 bases. Trimming at V came to 0 bases and at J to 6 bases, leaving 11 bases not matched to a gene. This CDR3 contains 16 residues. The germline gives CDR1 SGDLS, CDR2 YYNGEE. In nucleotides, the CDR3 is TGTGCCAGCAGCGTAGAGTTCCGGGAGGGCCGGAGCGAGCAGTACTTC. As protein: CASSVEFREGRSEQYF.

The chain has TRBV5-1 and TRBJ2-7, with D tentatively TRBD1 (5 bases). V lost 6 bases to trimming and J lost 7 bases, with 14 bases between them. Germline CDR1 SGHRS, CDR2 YFSETQ. The CDR3 runs 12 residues. The CDR3 loop is CASTAGDREQYF. The CDR3 DNA reads TGCGCCAGCACCGCCGGAGACAGAGAGCAGTACTTC. The whole variable domain, filled in from reference TRBV5-1 and TRBJ2-7, reads KAGVTQTPRYLIKTRGQQVTLSCSPISGHRSVSWYQQTPGQGLQFLFEYFSETQRNKGNFPGRFSGRQFSNSRSEMNVSTLELGDSALYLCASTAGDREQYFGPGTRLTVT.

The chain links TRBV4-3 to TRBJ2-1; 7 nucleotides agree with TRBD1. There are 14 residues in the CDR3. After removal of 4 bases from V and 5 bases from J, the junction contained 5 bases not matched to a gene. Germline CDR1 is LGHNA and CDR2 is YSLEER. The CDR3 is CASSPGQRNNEQFF. The CDR3 DNA reads as TGCGCCAGCAGCCCGGGACAGAGAAACAATGAGCAGTTCTTC.

This chain uses TRBV7-9 with TRBJ2-2; 9 bases map to TRBD2. Germline CDR1 and CDR2: SEHNR and FQNEAQ (reference sequence). There are 15 residues in the CDR3. V lost 4 bases to trimming and J lost 6 bases; unmatched junction nucleotides: 6. CDR3 in amino acids: CASSYLAGFPGELFF. The CDR3 DNA is TGTGCCAGCAGCTACCTAGCGGGGTTCCCCGGGGAGCTGTTTTTT.

This clone was picked up one time. V usage is TRBV28 and J usage is TRBJ1-2; D is ambiguous. This CDR3 is 15 amino acids long. Trimming stripped 8 bases from V and 0 bases from J, with 16 bases between. Germline V gene lookup returns CDR1 MDHEN and CDR2 SYDVKM. CDR3 region: CASSRGTVTNYGYTF. In DNA form, the CDR3 reads TGTGCCAGCTCACGGGGAACAGTCACTAACTATGGCTACACCTTC.

The chain carries TRBV4-1 and TRBJ2-7; TRBD1 matches at 8 bases. Looked up from germline, CDR1 is MGHRA and CDR2 is YSYEKL. This CDR3 contains 18 residues. V shed 0 bases and J 2 bases; nucleotides not matched to a gene: 12. CDR3 sequence reads: CASSQEPFQGAGTYEQYF. CDR3 bases: TGCGCCAGCAGCCAAGAACCCTTCCAGGGGGCAGGAACCTACGAGCAGTACTTC.

This chain links TRBV10-2 with TRBJ1-2; 7 positions match TRBD1. With 3 bases clipped from V and 5 bases from J, the junction kept 0 bases outside the gene matches. The CDR3 extends over 12 amino acids. Germline assignment: CDR1 WSHSY and CDR2 SAAADI. In nucleotides, the CDR3 is TGCGCCAGCAGTGAACAGGGGTATGGCTACACCTTC. Its protein product is CASSEQGYGYTF.

The chain has TRBV7-6 and TRBJ2-7; TRBD1 matches at 10 bases. The junction had 11 bases not matched to a gene; V was cut back by 4 bases and J by 5 bases. The CDR3 has 16 amino acids. In germline, CDR1 is SGHVS, CDR2 FNYEAQ. The CDR3 loop reads CASSSHPGQGLNEQYF. The DNA of the CDR3 is TGTGCCAGCAGCTCCCATCCGGGACAGGGGTTAAACGAGCAGTACTTC.

The chain has TRBV28 and TRBJ2-1; 7 nucleotides align to TRBD2. The germline V gene encodes CDR1 MDHEN and CDR2 SYDVKM. Trimming took 5 bases from V and 6 from J; bases not matched to a gene: 7. The CDR3 extends over 14 amino acids. CDR3 amino acids: CASSPRLALNEQFF. The CDR3 DNA is TGTGCCAGCAGTCCTAGACTAGCCCTCAATGAGCAGTTCTTC.

The genes are TRBV20-1 and TRBJ2-7; 7 positions match TRBD2. The germline V gene encodes CDR1 DFQATT and CDR2 SNEGSKA (reference sequence). There are 11 residues in the CDR3. Trimming cost V 7 bases and J 3 bases; bases outside gene matches: 3. The CDR3 loop is CSVASGYEQYF. In nucleotides, the CDR3 is TGCAGTGTGGCTAGCGGCTACGAGCAGTACTTC.

The chain links TRBV28 to TRBJ1-5; D is unresolved. Germline V gene data show CDR1 as MDHEN and CDR2 as SYDVKM. V lost 6 bases, J lost 6 bases, and 15 bases lay in between. This CDR3 has 14 amino acids. Here the CDR3 reads CASSFLGVGQPQHF. Here the CDR3 DNA reads TGTGCCAGCAGCTTCCTCGGGGTCGGTCAGCCCCAGCATTTT.

The rearrangement links TRBV18 to TRBJ1-1; 8 nucleotides match TRBD1. The CDR3 length is 13 residues. V lost 4 bases, J lost 4 bases, and 2 bases stayed unmatched. Germline V gene lookup returns CDR1 KGHSH and CDR2 LQKENI. The CDR3 spells CASSRQGSTEAFF. CDR3 coding DNA: TGTGCCAGCTCACGACAGGGGAGCACTGAAGCTTTCTTT.

The rearrangement uses TRBV27 and TRBJ1-6; D is unresolved. The ends were cut back, 0 bases at V and 7 bases at J, with 4 bases in the middle. Germline V gene lookup returns CDR1 MNHEY and CDR2 SMNVEV (reference sequence). The CDR3 runs 13 residues. This CDR3 reads CASSLSRNSPLHF. The DNA for the CDR3 is TGTGCCAGCAGTTTATCTCGGAATTCACCCCTCCACTTT.

The chain has TRBV15 and TRBJ2-5; 10 positions match TRBD2. J gave up 2 bases and V 1 base, and 4 bases lay outside the gene matches. Germline CDR1 LNHNV, CDR2 YYDKDF (reference sequence). The CDR3 totals 16 residues. The CDR3 spells CATSRGGLASQETQYF. The CDR3 region has the DNA TGTGCCACCAGCAGAGGGGGACTAGCGTCACAAGAGACCCAGTACTTC.

The chain uses TRBV6-5 and TRBJ1-2; no clear D. The CDR3 sequence is 14 residues long. V was pared by 0 bases and J by 2 bases, with 7 bases between. Germline V gene sequence: CDR1 MNHEY, CDR2 SVGAGI. CDR3 region: CASSYSGGNYGYTF. CDR3 nucleotides: TGTGCCAGCAGTTACTCGGGCGGGAACTATGGCTACACCTTC.

The chain is built from TRBV29-1 and TRBJ1-1, with D perhaps matching TRBD1 (6 bases). CDR3 size: 11 residues. The ends were cut back, 5 bases at V and 8 bases at J, with 12 bases in the middle. The V gene's germline CDR1 is SQVTM and CDR2 ANQGSEA. The DNA of the CDR3 is TGCAGCGTTAAACAGGGCACCGAAGCTTTCTTT. It translates to CSVKQGTEAFF. The full variable domain, rest sourced from reference TRBV29-1 and TRBJ1-1, is SAVISQKPSRDICQRGTSLTIQCQVDSQVTMMFWYRQQPGQSLTLIATANQGSEATYESGFVIDKFPISRPNLTFSTLTVSNMSPEDSSIYLCSVKQGTEAFFGQGTRLTVV.

Only a few counts were recorded for this clone. The chain has TRBV7-2 and TRBJ2-3; 7 nucleotides agree with TRBD2. CDR1 SGHTA and CDR2 FQGNSA come from the germline V gene. CDR3 length equals 17 residues. After removal of 4 bases from V and 2 bases from J, the junction contained 12 bases not matched to a gene. The CDR3 loop is CASSSPWGRAITDTQYF. CDR3 coding DNA: TGTGCCAGCAGCTCCCCCTGGGGGAGGGCCATCACAGATACGCAGTATTTT.

The gene calls are TRBV28 and TRBJ2-5, with 8 bases fitting TRBD2. The CDR3 covers 13 residues. Germline CDR1 and CDR2: MDHEN and SYDVKM. V was pared by 3 bases and J by 5 bases, with 2 bases of the junction left unmatched. In DNA, the CDR3 is TGTGCCAGCAGTTTGGGACTAGGGGAGACCCAGTACTTC. It codes for CASSLGLGETQYF.

This clone has a handful of counts. The chain is built from TRBV4-1 and TRBJ2-1; 13 bases align to TRBD2. J gave up 10 bases and V 6 bases, and 9 bases lay outside the gene matches. Germline CDR1 reads MGHRA; CDR2 reads YSYEKL. The CDR3 runs to 15 residues. DNA for the CDR3: TGCGCCAGCAGTCGGACTAGCGGGAGTAATGGGGAGCAGTTCTTC. Protein sequence: CASSRTSGSNGEQFF.

V gene TRBV5-6 combines with J gene TRBJ2-7, with D maybe TRBD1 (5 bases). The CDR3 is made up of 16 amino acids. Per the germline V gene, CDR1 is SGHDT and CDR2 is YYEEEE. V lost 2 bases and J lost 4, with 19 bases in between. The chain's CDR3 is CASSFLSGKGEYEQYF. DNA of the CDR3: TGTGCCAGCAGCTTCCTCTCAGGGAAGGGCGAATACGAGCAGTACTTC. Full variable domain (outside the CDR3, taken from reference TRBV5-6 and TRBJ2-7): DAGVTQSPTHLIKTRGQQVTLRCSPKSGHDTVSWYQQALGQGPQFIFQYYEEEERQRGNFPDRFSGHQFPNYSSELNVNALLLGDSALYLCASSFLSGKGEYEQYFGPGTRLTVT.

The V and J genes are TRBV9 and TRBJ2-5; TRBD2 aligns across 12 bases. J was trimmed by 4 bases and V by 0 bases; bases with no gene match: 7. The germline gives CDR1 SGDLS, CDR2 YYNGEE. CDR3 length: 17 residues. As DNA, the CDR3 is TGTGCCAGCAGCGTAGCTTCGGCTAGCGGGGGGGGAGAGACCCAGTACTTC. It is translated as CASSVASASGGGETQYF.

The V and J genes are TRBV9 and TRBJ2-6; D possibly corresponds to TRBD1 (7 bases). Germline V CDR1 and CDR2: SGDLS, YYNGEE. CDR3 length: 22 amino acids. V lost 3 bases and J lost 2, with 30 bases in between. CDR3 protein: CASSGPMGGEGARPTGANVLTF. DNA for the CDR3: TGTGCCAGCAGCGGGCCCATGGGAGGAGAGGGGGCGCGTCCCACTGGGGCCAACGTCCTGACTTTC.

This chain joins TRBV28 and TRBJ2-7; 7 bases map to TRBD1. From germline, CDR1 is MDHEN and CDR2 SYDVKM. CDR3 size: 16 residues. The trim removed 5 bases at V and 0 bases at J, leaving 10 bases unmatched. CDR3 residues: CASSLGGAVVSYEQYF. CDR3 DNA: TGTGCCAGCAGTCTAGGGGGCGCGGTGGTCTCCTACGAGCAGTACTTC.